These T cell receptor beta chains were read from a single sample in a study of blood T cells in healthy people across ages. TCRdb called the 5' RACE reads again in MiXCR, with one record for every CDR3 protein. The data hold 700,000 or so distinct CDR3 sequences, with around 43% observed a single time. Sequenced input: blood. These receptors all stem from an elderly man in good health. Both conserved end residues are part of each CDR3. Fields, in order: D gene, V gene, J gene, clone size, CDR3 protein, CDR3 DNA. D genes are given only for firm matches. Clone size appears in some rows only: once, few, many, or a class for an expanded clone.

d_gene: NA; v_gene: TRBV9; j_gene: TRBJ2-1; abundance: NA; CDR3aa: CASSVAGSKSYNEQFF; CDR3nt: TGTGCCAGCAGCGTAGCCGGGAGTAAGTCCTACAATGAGCAGTTCTTC
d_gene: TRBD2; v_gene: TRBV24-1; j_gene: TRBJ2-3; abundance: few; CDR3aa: CATGVVGAGRRDTQYF; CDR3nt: TGTGCCACCGGGGTAGTTGGAGCGGGAAGGCGGGATACGCAGTATTTT
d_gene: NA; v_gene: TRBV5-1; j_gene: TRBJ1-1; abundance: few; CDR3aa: CASSRGGMNTEAFF; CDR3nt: TGCGCCAGCAGCCGGGGGGGGATGAACACTGAAGCTTTCTTT
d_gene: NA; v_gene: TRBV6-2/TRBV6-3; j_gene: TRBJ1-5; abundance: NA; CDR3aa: CASSYRGGTQPQHF; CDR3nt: TGTGCCAGCAGTTACCGCGGAGGCACTCAGCCCCAGCATTTT
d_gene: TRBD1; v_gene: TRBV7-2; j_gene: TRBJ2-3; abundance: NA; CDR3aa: CASSPRTGATTDTQYF; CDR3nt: TGTGCCAGCAGCCCGCGGACAGGGGCGACGACAGATACGCAGTATTTT
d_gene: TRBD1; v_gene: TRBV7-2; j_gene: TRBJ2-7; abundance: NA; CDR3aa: CASSKDRGSSYEQYF; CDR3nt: TGTGCCAGCAGCAAGGACAGGGGTAGCTCCTACGAGCAGTACTTC
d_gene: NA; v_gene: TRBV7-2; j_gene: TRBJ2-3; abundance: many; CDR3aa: CASSEGVGARGTDTQYF; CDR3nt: TGTGCCAGCAGCGAAGGGGTTGGGGCGCGAGGCACAGATACGCAGTATTTT
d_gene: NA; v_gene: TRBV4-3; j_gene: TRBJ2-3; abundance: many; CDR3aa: CASSQDGSTDTQYF; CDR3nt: TGTGCCAGCAGCCAAGATGGAAGCACAGATACGCAGTATTTT
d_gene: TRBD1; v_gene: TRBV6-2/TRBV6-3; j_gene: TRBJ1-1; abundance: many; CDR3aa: CASTPFPDRANTEAFF; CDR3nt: TGTGCCAGCACACCTTTCCCGGACAGGGCGAACACTGAAGCTTTCTTT
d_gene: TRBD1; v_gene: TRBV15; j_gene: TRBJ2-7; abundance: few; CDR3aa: CATSRPGQGEIYEQYF; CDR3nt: TGTGCCACCAGCAGACCGGGACAGGGGGAAATCTACGAGCAGTACTTC
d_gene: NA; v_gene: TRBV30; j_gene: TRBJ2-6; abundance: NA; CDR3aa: CACRQAVGGANVLTF; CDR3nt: TGTGCCTGCCGTCAGGCGGTTGGTGGGGCCAACGTCCTGACTTTC
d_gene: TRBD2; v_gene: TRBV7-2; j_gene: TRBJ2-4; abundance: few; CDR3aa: CASSLNGLDYNEQYF; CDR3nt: TGTGCCAGCAGCTTAAACGGACTAGACTACAATGAGCAGTACTTC
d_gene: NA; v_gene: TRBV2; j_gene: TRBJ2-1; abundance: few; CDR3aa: CASSEMASSYNEQFF; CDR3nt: TGTGCCAGCAGTGAAATGGCGAGCTCCTACAATGAGCAGTTCTTC
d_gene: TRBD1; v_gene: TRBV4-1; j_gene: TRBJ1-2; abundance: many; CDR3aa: CASSQESGGSTQRYGYTF; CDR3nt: TGCGCCAGCAGCCAAGAATCAGGGGGCTCGACCCAAAGATATGGCTACACCTTC
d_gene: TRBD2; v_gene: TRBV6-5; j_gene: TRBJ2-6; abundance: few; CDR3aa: CASSYGRAGANVLTF; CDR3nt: TGTGCCAGCAGTTACGGGAGGGCTGGGGCCAACGTCCTGACTTTC
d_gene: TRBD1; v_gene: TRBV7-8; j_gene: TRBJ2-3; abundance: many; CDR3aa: CASSLEGQANTDTQYF; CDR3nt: TGTGCCAGCAGCTTAGAGGGACAGGCGAACACAGATACGCAGTATTTT
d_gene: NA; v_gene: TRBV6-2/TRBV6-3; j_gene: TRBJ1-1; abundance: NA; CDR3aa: CASSYSGGRRYLNTEAFF; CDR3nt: TGTGCCAGCAGTTACTCGGGGGGTCGGCGCTACCTGAACACTGAAGCTTTCTTT
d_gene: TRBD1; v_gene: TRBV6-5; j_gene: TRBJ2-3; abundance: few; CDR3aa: CASTEGTGTPTDTQYF; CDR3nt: TGTGCCAGCACCGAGGGGACAGGGACCCCCACGGATACGCAGTATTTT
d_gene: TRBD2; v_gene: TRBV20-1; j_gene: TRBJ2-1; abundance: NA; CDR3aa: CSAPWVAGGPRNEQFF; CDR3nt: TGCAGTGCTCCTTGGGTAGCGGGGGGGCCAAGGAATGAGCAGTTCTTC
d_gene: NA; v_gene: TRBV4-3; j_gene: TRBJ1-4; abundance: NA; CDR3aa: CASSQDRSATNEKLFF; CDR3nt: TGCGCCAGCAGCCAAGATCGGTCAGCAACTAATGAAAAACTGTTTTTT
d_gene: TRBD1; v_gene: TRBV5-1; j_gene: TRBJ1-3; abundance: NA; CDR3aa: CASSLAPGGTGNTIYF; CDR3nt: TGCGCCAGCAGCTTGGCCCCAGGGGGCACTGGAAACACCATATATTTT
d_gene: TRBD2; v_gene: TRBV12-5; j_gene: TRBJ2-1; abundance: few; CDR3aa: CASGLVSAGVYNEQFF; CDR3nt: TGTGCTAGTGGTTTGGTTTCGGCGGGAGTTTACAATGAGCAGTTCTTC
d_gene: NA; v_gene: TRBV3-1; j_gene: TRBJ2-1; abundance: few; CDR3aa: CASSQDPSRLIQDEQFF; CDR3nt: TGTGCCAGCAGCCAAGATCCATCGAGACTAATCCAAGACGAGCAGTTCTTC
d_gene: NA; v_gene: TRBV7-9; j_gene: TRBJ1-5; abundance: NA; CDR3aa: CASSGGGGSNQPQHF; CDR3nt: TGTGCCAGCAGCGGAGGAGGCGGTAGCAATCAGCCCCAGCATTTT
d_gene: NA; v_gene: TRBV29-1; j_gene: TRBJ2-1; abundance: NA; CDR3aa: CTTMTGINNEQFF; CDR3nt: TGCACGACCATGACAGGAATAAACAATGAGCAGTTCTTC
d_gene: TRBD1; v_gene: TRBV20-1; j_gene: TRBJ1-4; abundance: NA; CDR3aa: CSARDRGRPATNEKLFF; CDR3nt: TGCAGTGCTCGGGACAGGGGGCGACCGGCAACTAATGAAAAACTGTTTTTT
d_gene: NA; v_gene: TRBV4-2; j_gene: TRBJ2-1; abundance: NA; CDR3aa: CASSRGMTGANYNEQFF; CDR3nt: TGTGCCAGCAGCCGAGGCATGACGGGAGCCAACTACAATGAGCAGTTCTTC
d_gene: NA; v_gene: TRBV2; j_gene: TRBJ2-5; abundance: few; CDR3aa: CASSEAVETQYF; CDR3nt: TGTGCCAGCAGTGAAGCGGTAGAGACCCAGTACTTC
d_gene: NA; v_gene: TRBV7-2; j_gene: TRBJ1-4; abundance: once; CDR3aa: CASSRVTANEKLFF; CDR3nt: TGTGCCAGCAGCCGTGTGACAGCTAATGAAAAACTGTTTTTT
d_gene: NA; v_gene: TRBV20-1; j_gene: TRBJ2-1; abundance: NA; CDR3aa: CSAGKSGSSYNEQFF; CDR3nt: TGCAGTGCTGGAAAAAGCGGAAGCTCCTACAATGAGCAGTTCTTC
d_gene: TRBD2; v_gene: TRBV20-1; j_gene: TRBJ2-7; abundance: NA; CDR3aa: CSAASGVDEQYF; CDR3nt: TGCAGTGCTGCTAGCGGAGTCGACGAGCAGTACTTC
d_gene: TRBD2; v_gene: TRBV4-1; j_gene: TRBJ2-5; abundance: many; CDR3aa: CASSQSSSGTKETQYF; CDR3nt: TGCGCCAGCAGCCAATCGTCTAGCGGGACTAAAGAGACCCAGTACTTC
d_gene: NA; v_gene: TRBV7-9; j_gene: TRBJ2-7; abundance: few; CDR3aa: CASSSGPTDNYEQYF; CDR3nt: TGTGCCAGCAGCTCCGGACCCACTGACAACTACGAGCAGTACTTC
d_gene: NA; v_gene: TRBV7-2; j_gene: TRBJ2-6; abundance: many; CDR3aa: CASRTDSGANVLTF; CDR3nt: TGTGCCAGCAGAACAGATTCTGGGGCCAACGTCCTGACTTTC
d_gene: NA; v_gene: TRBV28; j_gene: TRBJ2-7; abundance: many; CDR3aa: CASSLPGYEQYF; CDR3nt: TGTGCCAGCAGCTTACCAGGGTACGAGCAGTACTTC
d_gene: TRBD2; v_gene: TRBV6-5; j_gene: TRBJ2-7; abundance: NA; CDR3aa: CASRTTSGRATYEQYF; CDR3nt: TGTGCCAGCCGAACTACCAGCGGGAGGGCGACCTACGAGCAGTACTTC
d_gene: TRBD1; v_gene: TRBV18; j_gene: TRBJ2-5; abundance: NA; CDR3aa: CASSADRVSLETQYF; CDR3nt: TGTGCCAGCTCAGCGGACAGGGTCTCGTTAGAGACCCAGTACTTC
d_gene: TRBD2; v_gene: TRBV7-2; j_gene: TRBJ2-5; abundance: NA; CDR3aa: CASSLVLAGGPRETQYF; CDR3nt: TGTGCCAGCAGCTTAGTACTAGCGGGGGGGCCCCGGGAGACCCAGTACTTC
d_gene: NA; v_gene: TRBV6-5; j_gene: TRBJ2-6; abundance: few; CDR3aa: CASSYSWASGANVLTF; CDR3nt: TGTGCCAGCAGTTACTCGTGGGCCTCTGGGGCCAACGTCCTGACTTTC
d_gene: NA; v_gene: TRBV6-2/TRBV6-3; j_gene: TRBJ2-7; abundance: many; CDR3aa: CASRTNYEQYF; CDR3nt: TGTGCCAGCAGGACCAACTACGAGCAGTACTTC
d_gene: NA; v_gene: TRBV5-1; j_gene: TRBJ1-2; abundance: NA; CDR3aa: CASSWEGSGNGYTF; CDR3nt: TGCGCCAGCAGCTGGGAGGGGTCCGGGAACGGCTACACCTTC
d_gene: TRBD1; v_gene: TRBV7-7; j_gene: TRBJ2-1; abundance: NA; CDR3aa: CASSRGGQGLDEQFF; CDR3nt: TGTGCTAGCTCTCGGGGGGGACAGGGGTTGGATGAGCAGTTCTTC
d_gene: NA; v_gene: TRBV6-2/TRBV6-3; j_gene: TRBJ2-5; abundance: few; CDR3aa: CASTHQGNKKVTQYF; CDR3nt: TGTGCCAGCACCCACCAAGGAAATAAGAAGGTGACCCAGTACTTC
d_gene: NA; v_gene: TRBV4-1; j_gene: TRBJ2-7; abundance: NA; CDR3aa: CASNQVMSEQYF; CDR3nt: TGCGCCAGCAACCAAGTGATGTCCGAGCAGTACTTC
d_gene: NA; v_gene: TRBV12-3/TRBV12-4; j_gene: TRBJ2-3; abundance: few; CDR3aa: CASRSRTDTQYF; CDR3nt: TGTGCCAGCAGATCGCGGACAGATACGCAGTATTTT